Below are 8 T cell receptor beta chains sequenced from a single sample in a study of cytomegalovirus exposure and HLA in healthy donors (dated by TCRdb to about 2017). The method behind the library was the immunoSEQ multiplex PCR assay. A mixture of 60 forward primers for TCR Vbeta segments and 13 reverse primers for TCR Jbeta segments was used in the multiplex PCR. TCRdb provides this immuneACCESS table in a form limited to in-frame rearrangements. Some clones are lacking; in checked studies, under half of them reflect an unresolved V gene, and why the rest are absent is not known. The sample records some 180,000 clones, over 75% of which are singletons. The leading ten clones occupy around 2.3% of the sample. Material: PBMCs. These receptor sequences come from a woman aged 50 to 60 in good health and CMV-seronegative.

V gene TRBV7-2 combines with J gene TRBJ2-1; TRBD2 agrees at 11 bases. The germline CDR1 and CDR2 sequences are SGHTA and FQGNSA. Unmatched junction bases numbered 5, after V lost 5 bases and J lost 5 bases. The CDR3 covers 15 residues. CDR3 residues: CASSTGTSGNNEQFF. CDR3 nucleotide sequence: TGTGCCAGCAGCACCGGGACTAGCGGAAACAATGAGCAGTTCTTC. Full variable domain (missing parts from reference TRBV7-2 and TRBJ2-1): GAGVSQSPSNKVTEKGKDVELRCDPISGHTALYWYRQSLGQGLEFLIYFQGNSAPDKSGLPSDRFSAERTGGSVSTLTIQRTQQEDSAVYLCASSTGTSGNNEQFFGPGTRLTVL.

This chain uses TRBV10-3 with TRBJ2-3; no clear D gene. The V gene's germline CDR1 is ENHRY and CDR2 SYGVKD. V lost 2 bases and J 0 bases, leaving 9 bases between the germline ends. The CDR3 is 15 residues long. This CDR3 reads CAISEPAVSTDTQYF. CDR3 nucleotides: TGTGCCATCAGTGAGCCCGCGGTTAGCACAGATACGCAGTATTTT.

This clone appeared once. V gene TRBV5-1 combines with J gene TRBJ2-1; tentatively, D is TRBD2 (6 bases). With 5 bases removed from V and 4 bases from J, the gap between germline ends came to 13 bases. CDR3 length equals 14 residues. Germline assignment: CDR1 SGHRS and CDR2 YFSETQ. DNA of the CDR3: TGCGCCAGCAGGGAGGGAGAACCTTACAATGAGCAGTTCTTC. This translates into CASREGEPYNEQFF.

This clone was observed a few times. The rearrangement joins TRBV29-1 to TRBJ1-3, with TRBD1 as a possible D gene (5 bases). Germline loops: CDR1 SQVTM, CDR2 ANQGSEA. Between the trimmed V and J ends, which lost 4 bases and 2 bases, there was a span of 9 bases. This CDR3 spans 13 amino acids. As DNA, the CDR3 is TGCAGCGTTGGCGGGGGGACTGGAAACACCATATATTTT. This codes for CSVGGGTGNTIYF.

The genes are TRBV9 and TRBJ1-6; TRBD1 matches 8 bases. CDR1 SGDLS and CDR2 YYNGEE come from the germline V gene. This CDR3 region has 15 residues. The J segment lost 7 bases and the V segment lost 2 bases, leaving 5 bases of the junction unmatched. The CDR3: CASSVGQGGNSPLHF. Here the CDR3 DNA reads TGTGCCAGCAGCGTTGGACAGGGCGGCAATTCACCCCTCCACTTT.

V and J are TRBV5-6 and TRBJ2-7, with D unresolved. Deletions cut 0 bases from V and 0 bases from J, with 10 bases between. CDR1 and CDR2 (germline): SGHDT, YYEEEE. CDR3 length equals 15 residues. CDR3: CASSLADSSSYEQYF. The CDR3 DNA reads TGTGCCAGCAGCTTGGCCGACTCAAGCTCCTACGAGCAGTACTTC.

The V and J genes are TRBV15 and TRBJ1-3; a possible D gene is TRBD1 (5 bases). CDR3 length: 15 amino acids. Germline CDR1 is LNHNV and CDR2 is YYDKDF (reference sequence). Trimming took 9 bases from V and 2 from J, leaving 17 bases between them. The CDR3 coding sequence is TGTGCCACTCTCAACAGGCCATCGCCTGGAAACACCATATATTTT. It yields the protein CATLNRPSPGNTIYF.

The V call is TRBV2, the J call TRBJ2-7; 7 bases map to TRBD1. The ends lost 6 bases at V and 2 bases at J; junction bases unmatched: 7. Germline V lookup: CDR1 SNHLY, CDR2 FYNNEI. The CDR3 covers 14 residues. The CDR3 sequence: CASRIQGRAYEQYF. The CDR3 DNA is TGTGCCAGCAGAATACAGGGGCGAGCCTACGAGCAGTACTTC.